These 28 T cell receptor beta chains were sequenced from one sample in a study of OX40 agonist ivuxolimab in advanced cancers. Here immunoSEQ multiplex PCR was the method, and the copy in TCRdb shows in-frame clones only, minus some. The table includes over 95,000 clones, around 90% detected once. The specimen was CD4+ or CD8+ T cells sorted from blood, collected in a trial of the OX40 agonist ivuxolimab. Every receptor here comes from an adult with an advanced solid tumor such as melanoma, head and neck, liver or kidney cancer.

This clone was detected once. V gene TRBV7-6 combines with J gene TRBJ2-2; 10 bases are shared with TRBD1. With V trimmed by 8 bases and J by 5 bases, 8 bases remained unmatched. The CDR3 runs 15 residues. Looked up from germline, CDR1 is SGHVS and CDR2 is FNYEAQ. The chain's CDR3 is CASGKGTGETGELFF. For the CDR3, the DNA is TGTGCCAGCGGCAAAGGGACAGGGGAAACCGGGGAGCTGTTTTTT.

The J gene is TRBJ2-3, the V gene TRBV5-1; tentative D call: TRBD1 (5 bases). The V and J ends lost 3 bases and 2 bases respectively, with 10 bases between them. The length of the CDR3 is 14 residues. The V gene's germline CDR1 is SGHRS and CDR2 YFSETQ. DNA of the CDR3: TGCGCCAGCAGCTCTGACGGACACACAGATACGCAGTATTTT. It yields the protein CASSSDGHTDTQYF.

V usage is TRBV7-2 and J usage is TRBJ1-6, with D unclear. This CDR3 has 14 residues. Germline assignment: CDR1 SGHTA and CDR2 FQGNSA. V was trimmed by 6 bases and J by 0 bases, leaving 6 bases between them. The DNA for the CDR3 is TGTGCCAGCAGAGGTTTCTCCTATAATTCACCCCTCCACTTT. Translating it yields CASRGFSYNSPLHF. The complete variable domain, with remaining parts taken from reference TRBV7-2 and TRBJ1-6, reads GAGVSQSPSNKVTEKGKDVELRCDPISGHTALYWYRQSLGQGLEFLIYFQGNSAPDKSGLPSDRFSAERTGGSVSTLTIQRTQQEDSAVYLCASRGFSYNSPLHFGNGTRLTVT.

The rearrangement uses TRBV30 and TRBJ1-4; no reliable D call. Germline V gene sequence: CDR1 GTSNPN, CDR2 SVGIG (reference sequence). Trimming removed 0 bases from V and 16 bases from J, with 15 bases in between. The CDR3 has 12 residues. The DNA of the CDR3 is TGTGCCTGGAGTGTACCTATGGGCGGTCCGTTTTTT. As protein: CAWSVPMGGPFF.

This chain uses TRBV30 with TRBJ2-3; D gene uncertain. Germline-derived CDR1 and CDR2 are GTSNPN and SVGIG (reference sequence). The ends were cut back, 1 base at V and 2 bases at J, with 1 base in the middle. The CDR3 is 11 amino acids. The CDR3 DNA is TGTGCCTGGAGTGCCACAGATACGCAGTATTTT. This sequence encodes CAWSATDTQYF.

V is TRBV11-2 and J is TRBJ1-2; D unclear. The germline gives CDR1 SGHAT, CDR2 FQNNGV. V dropped 0 bases and J dropped 7 bases, with 9 bases sitting between them. The CDR3 has 13 amino acids. In nucleotides, the CDR3 is TGTGCCAGCAGCTTAGAGGCCGGTTTTGGCTACACCTTC. Translating it yields CASSLEAGFGYTF.

V usage is TRBV7-2 and J usage is TRBJ2-1; tentative D call: TRBD1 (6 bases). The CDR3 is 13 amino acids. Trimming removed 5 bases at V and 5 bases at J, with 10 bases between. CDR1 and CDR2 (germline): SGHTA, FQGNSA. CDR3 in amino acids: CASSPGTNNEQFF. The CDR3 DNA sequence: TGTGCCAGCAGCCCGGGGACAAACAATGAGCAGTTCTTC.

This clone has more than one count but fewer than ten. The genes are TRBV11-2 and TRBJ2-1, with unresolved D. The CDR3 sequence is 13 residues long. Deletions cut 0 bases from V and 10 bases from J, with 10 bases between. CDR1 is SGHAT, CDR2 FQNNGV, per germline. In nucleotides, the CDR3 is TGTGCCAGCAGCTTAGATCGGGCCTCAGAGCAGTTCTTC. Protein: CASSLDRASEQFF. The full variable domain, rest sourced from reference TRBV11-2 and TRBJ2-1, is EAGVAQSPRYKIIEKRQSVAFWCNPISGHATLYWYQQILGQGPKLLIQFQNNGVVDDSQLPKDRFSAERLKGVDSTLKIQPAKLEDSAVYLCASSLDRASEQFFGPGTRLTVL.

This clone has just one count. CDR3: CASSVVPGSSYNEQFF. CDR3 coding DNA: TGTGCCAGCAGCGTAGTTCCGGGGAGCTCCTACAATGAGCAGTTCTTC. V and J are TRBV9 and TRBJ2-1; D might be TRBD2 (5 bases). Germline lookup yields CDR1 SGDLS and CDR2 YYNGEE. The CDR3 contains 16 residues. The V end lost 0 bases, the J end lost 0 bases, and 10 bases lay between the germline ends. The complete variable domain, with remaining parts taken from reference TRBV9 and TRBJ2-1, reads DSGVTQTPKHLITATGQRVTLRCSPRSGDLSVYWYQQSLDQGLQFLIQYYNGEERAKGNILERFSAQQFPDLHSELNLSSLELGDSALYFCASSVVPGSSYNEQFFGPGTRLTVL.

The chain couples TRBV11-2 to TRBJ1-2; D gene uncertain. V was shortened by 1 base and J by 6 bases, with 9 bases between the two germline ends. The CDR3 has 13 amino acids. CDR1 is SGHAT, CDR2 FQNNGV, per germline. In DNA form, the CDR3 reads TGTGCCAGCAGCTTAGGGGCAAGGGATGGCTACACCTTC. Translating gives CASSLGARDGYTF.

In this sample, this clone turned up once. The V call is TRBV7-9, the J call TRBJ2-5; no firm D call. Germline V lookup: CDR1 SEHNR, CDR2 FQNEAQ (reference sequence). Trimming removed 6 bases from V and 5 bases from J, with 16 bases in between. There are 14 residues in the CDR3. CDR3 bases: TGTGCCAGCAGACTGGACGGCGTAGGGGAGACCCAGTACTTC. Protein sequence: CASRLDGVGETQYF.

This chain uses TRBV5-4 with TRBJ2-5; the match to TRBD2 covers 9 bases. Germline-derived CDR1 and CDR2 are SGHNT and YYREEE (reference sequence). Trimming cost V 0 bases and J 3 bases; bases outside gene matches: 9. The CDR3 is 17 amino acids. The CDR3 DNA sequence: TGTGCCAGCAGCTTGGAATCAACGCTAGCGGGGAAAGAGACCCAGTACTTC. Protein sequence: CASSLESTLAGKETQYF.

This chain joins TRBV7-3 and TRBJ2-3; D remains unclear. The V and J ends lost 2 bases and 2 bases respectively, with 8 bases between them. The CDR3 loop spans 14 amino acids. In germline, CDR1 is SGHTA, CDR2 FQGTGA. The DNA for the CDR3 is TGTGCCAGCAGCTTAGGGCCAGACACAGATACGCAGTATTTT. Amino acid sequence: CASSLGPDTDTQYF.

A remark on this clone: The junction departs from germline at one end; a sequencing error may be responsible. The chain joins TRBV11-2 to TRBJ1-1; the match to TRBD1 covers 7 bases. The germline V gene encodes CDR1 SGHAT and CDR2 FQNNGV. This CDR3 has 16 amino acids. CDR3 amino acids: CASSVDLPVQGTEAFF. CDR3 DNA sequence: TGTGCCAGCAGCGTAGATCTTCCGGTACAGGGGACTGAAGCTTTCTTT.

The rearrangement links TRBV19 to TRBJ1-2, with TRBD1 matching over 10 bases. Germline CDR1 reads LNHDA; CDR2 reads SQIVND (reference sequence). V lost 4 bases to trimming and J lost 6 bases; unmatched junction nucleotides: 11. This CDR3 is 16 amino acids long. Written as DNA, the CDR3 is TGTGCCAGTAGTACTTCCGGGACAGGGGACCGGCATGGCTACACCTTC. Its translation: CASSTSGTGDRHGYTF. The whole variable domain, remainder taken from reference TRBV19 and TRBJ1-2, is DGGITQSPKYLFRKEGQNVTLSCEQNLNHDAMYWYRQDPGQGLRLIYYSQIVNDFQKGDIAEGYSVSREKKESFPLTVTSAQKNPTAFYLCASSTSGTGDRHGYTFGSGTRLTVV.

This chain connects TRBV11-1 to TRBJ1-6, with TRBD1 as a possible D gene (5 bases). Per the germline V gene, CDR1 is SGHAT and CDR2 is FQDESV (reference sequence). The CDR3 contains 16 residues. Trimming stripped 4 bases from V and 0 bases from J, with 10 bases between. The CDR3 DNA reads TGTGCCAGCAGCTCCGGGACCCTCTCCTATAATTCACCCCTCCACTTT. Its translation is CASSSGTLSYNSPLHF.

The CDR3 is CAWTSGQNNSPLHF. The DNA of the CDR3 is TGTGCCTGGACTTCGGGACAGAATAATTCACCCCTCCACTTT. The V call is TRBV30, the J call TRBJ1-6; TRBD1 agrees at 7 bases. The J segment lost 5 bases and the V segment lost 4 bases, leaving 5 bases of the junction unmatched. Germline-derived CDR1 and CDR2 are GTSNPN and SVGIG (reference sequence). The CDR3 contains 14 residues.

The chain couples TRBV28 to TRBJ1-4; D perhaps matches TRBD1 (5 bases). Germline V lookup: CDR1 MDHEN, CDR2 SYDVKM. The CDR3 is made up of 13 amino acids. Trimming cost V 5 bases and J 7 bases, with 11 bases left between them. The CDR3 DNA reads as TGTGCCAGCAGTCGGCCAGGGTTTGAAAAACTGTTTTTT. This sequence encodes CASSRPGFEKLFF.

The chain combines TRBV15 with TRBJ1-3; 10 bases line up with TRBD1. The J segment lost 7 bases and the V segment lost 1 base, leaving 7 bases of the junction unmatched. Germline V gene data show CDR1 as LNHNV and CDR2 as YYDKDF (reference sequence). The CDR3 totals 16 residues. CDR3 residues: CATSRAGTGERNTIYF. In DNA, the CDR3 is TGTGCCACCAGCAGAGCGGGGACAGGGGAGAGGAACACCATATATTTT.

This clone was counted between two and nine times. The chain couples TRBV19 to TRBJ2-6, with a tentative D call TRBD1 (5 bases). V was shortened by 1 base and J by 0 bases, with 10 bases between the two germline ends. The CDR3 covers 17 residues. Germline CDR1 reads LNHDA; CDR2 reads SQIVND (reference sequence). Written as DNA, the CDR3 is TGTGCCAGTAGTATAGGCAGGGCCCGCTCTGGGGCCAACGTCCTGACTTTC. Its translation is CASSIGRARSGANVLTF.

V gene TRBV6-1 combines with J gene TRBJ2-7; 9 nucleotides line up with TRBD1. The CDR3 is 14 amino acids. The V gene end was trimmed by 10 bases and the J gene end by 2 bases; junction bases not matched to a gene: 9. The V gene's germline CDR1 is MNHNS and CDR2 SASEGT. CDR3 residues: CATVLTGGPYEQYF. As DNA, the CDR3 is TGTGCCACCGTCCTGACAGGGGGACCCTACGAGCAGTACTTC.

The chain recombines TRBV9 with TRBJ1-5; D call uncertain. Germline CDR1 is SGDLS and CDR2 is YYNGEE. This CDR3 comprises 14 residues. Trimming left V 0 bases short and J 7 bases short, with 11 bases between. The CDR3 bases are TGTGCCAGCAGCGTAGTTAGGGAGGGCCAGCCCCAGCATTTT. It encodes CASSVVREGQPQHF.

The chain uses TRBV19 and TRBJ2-2, with 8 positions matching TRBD1. The V gene end was trimmed by 4 bases and the J gene end by 5 bases; junction bases not matched to a gene: 6. The CDR3 sequence is 15 residues long. Germline CDR1 reads LNHDA; CDR2 reads SQIVND (reference sequence). The CDR3 spells CASSTIQGVTGELFF. DNA for the CDR3: TGTGCCAGTAGTACCATACAGGGGGTTACCGGGGAGCTGTTTTTT.

V gene TRBV5-4 combines with J gene TRBJ2-3, with 12 bases identical to TRBD2. Germline V gives CDR1 SGHNT, CDR2 YYREEE (reference sequence). J was trimmed by 0 bases and V by 4 bases; bases with no gene match: 9. The CDR3 runs to 18 residues. The DNA of the CDR3 is TGTGCCAGCAGCGCCGGACTAGCGGGGTTCACTAGCACAGATACGCAGTATTTT. Protein: CASSAGLAGFTSTDTQYF.

The CDR3 DNA is TGTGCCAGCAGCTTCAGCGGGGGGGCCGGAGAGACCCAGTACTTC. Amino acid sequence: CASSFSGGAGETQYF. J is TRBJ2-5 and V is TRBV7-9, with TRBD2 identical over 10 bases. Germline V gene data show CDR1 as SEHNR and CDR2 as FQNEAQ (reference sequence). V lost 3 bases to trimming and J lost 4 bases; unmatched junction nucleotides: 5. The CDR3 totals 15 residues.

A few counts support this clone. In nucleotides, the CDR3 is TGCGCCAGCAGTGAGTGGGCAGCTAGCACAGATACGCAGTATTTT. Protein product: CASSEWAASTDTQYF. This chain joins TRBV10-1 and TRBJ2-3; D ambiguous. The CDR3 is 15 amino acids. Germline V gene sequence: CDR1 WNHNN, CDR2 SYGVQD (reference sequence). The V end was cut by 1 base, the J end by 0 bases, with 8 bases between.

The rearrangement links TRBV4-3 to TRBJ2-1; 16 nucleotides align to TRBD2. CDR3 size: 20 residues. Trimming at V came to 3 bases and at J to 2 bases, leaving 10 bases not matched to a gene. Germline values: CDR1 LGHNA, CDR2 YSLEER. In DNA form, the CDR3 reads TGCGCCAGCAGCCACCAAGTTCCGGGACTAGCGGGGGGGCCCTACAATGAGCAGTTCTTC. This codes for CASSHQVPGLAGGPYNEQFF.

The chain recombines TRBV7-2 with TRBJ2-1, with 7 positions matching TRBD1. The V segment lost 5 bases and the J segment 0 bases; nucleotides outside the gene matches: 7. Germline CDR1 SGHTA, CDR2 FQGNSA. The CDR3 is 16 residues long. CDR3 nucleotide sequence: TGTGCCAGCAGCCCCCCCGGACAGGCCTCCTACAATGAGCAGTTCTTC. It encodes CASSPPGQASYNEQFF.